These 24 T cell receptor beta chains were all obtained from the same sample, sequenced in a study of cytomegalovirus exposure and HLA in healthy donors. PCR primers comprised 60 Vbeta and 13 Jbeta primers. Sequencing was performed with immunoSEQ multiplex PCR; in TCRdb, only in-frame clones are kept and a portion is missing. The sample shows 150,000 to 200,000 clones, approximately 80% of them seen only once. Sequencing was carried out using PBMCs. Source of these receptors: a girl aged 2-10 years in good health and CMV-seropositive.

CDR3 sequence (DNA): TGTGCCAGCAGTGAGCAGGCACAAGAGACCCAGTACTTC. Translation: CASSEQAQETQYF. V usage is TRBV2 and J usage is TRBJ2-5; unclear D gene. Trimming cost V 3 bases and J 2 bases, with 7 bases left between them. The V gene's germline CDR1 is SNHLY and CDR2 FYNNEI. The CDR3 sequence is 13 residues long.

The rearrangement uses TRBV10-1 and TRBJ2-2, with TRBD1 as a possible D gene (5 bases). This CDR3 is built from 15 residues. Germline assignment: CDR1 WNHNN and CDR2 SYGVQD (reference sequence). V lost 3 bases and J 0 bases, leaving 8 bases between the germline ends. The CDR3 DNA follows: TGCGCCAGCAGTGAATGGACACCGAACACCGGGGAGCTGTTTTTT. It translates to CASSEWTPNTGELFF.

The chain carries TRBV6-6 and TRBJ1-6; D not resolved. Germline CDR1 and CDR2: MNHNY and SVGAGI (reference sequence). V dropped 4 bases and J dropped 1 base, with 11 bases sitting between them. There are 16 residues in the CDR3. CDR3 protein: CASSLGDWSYNSPLHF. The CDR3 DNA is TGTGCCAGCAGTTTGGGTGACTGGTCCTATAATTCACCCCTCCACTTT.

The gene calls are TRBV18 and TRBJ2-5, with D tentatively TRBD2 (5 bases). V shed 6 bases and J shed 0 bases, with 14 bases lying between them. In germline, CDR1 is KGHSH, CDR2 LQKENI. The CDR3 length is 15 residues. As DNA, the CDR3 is TGTGCCAGCTCTCGGGATCAGGCGGACCAAGAGACCCAGTACTTC. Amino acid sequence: CASSRDQADQETQYF.

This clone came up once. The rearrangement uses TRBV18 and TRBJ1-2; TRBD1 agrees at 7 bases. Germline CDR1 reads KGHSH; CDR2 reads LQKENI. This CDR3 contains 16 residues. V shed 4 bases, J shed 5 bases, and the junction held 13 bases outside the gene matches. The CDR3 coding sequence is TGTGCCAGCTCACTAAAACGGGACAGTCACCCATATGGCTACACCTTC. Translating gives CASSLKRDSHPYGYTF.

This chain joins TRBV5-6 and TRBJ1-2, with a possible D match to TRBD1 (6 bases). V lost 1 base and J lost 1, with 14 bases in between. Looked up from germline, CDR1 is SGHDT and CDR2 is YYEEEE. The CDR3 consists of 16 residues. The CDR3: CASSLWATGFNYGYTF. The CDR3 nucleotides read TGTGCCAGCAGCTTGTGGGCAACAGGGTTTAACTATGGCTACACCTTC.

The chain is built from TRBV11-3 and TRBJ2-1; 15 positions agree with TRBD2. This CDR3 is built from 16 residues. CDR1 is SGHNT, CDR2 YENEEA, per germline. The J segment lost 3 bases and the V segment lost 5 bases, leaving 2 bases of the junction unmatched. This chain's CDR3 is CASSGLAGGFYNEQFF. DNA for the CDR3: TGTGCCAGCAGCGGACTAGCGGGAGGGTTCTACAATGAGCAGTTCTTC.

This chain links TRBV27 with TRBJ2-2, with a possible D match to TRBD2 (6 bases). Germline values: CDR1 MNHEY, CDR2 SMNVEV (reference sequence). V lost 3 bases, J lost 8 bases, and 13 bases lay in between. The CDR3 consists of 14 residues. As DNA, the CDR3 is TGTGCCAGCAGTTTTAGCGCCGCGGGGGGGGAGCTGTTTTTT. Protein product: CASSFSAAGGELFF.

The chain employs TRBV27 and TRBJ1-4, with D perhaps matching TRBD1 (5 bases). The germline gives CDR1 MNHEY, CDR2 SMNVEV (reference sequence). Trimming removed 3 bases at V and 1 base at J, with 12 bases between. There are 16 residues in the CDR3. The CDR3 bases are TGTGCCAGCAGTTTTAGGGGTTACGGAACTAATGAAAAACTGTTTTTT. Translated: CASSFRGYGTNEKLFF.

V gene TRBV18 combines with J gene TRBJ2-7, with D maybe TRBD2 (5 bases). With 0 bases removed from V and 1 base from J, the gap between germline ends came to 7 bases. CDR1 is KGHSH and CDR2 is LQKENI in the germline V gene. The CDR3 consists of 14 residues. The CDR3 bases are TGTGCCAGCTCACCACCCGGACTTTCCTACGAGCAGTACTTC. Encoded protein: CASSPPGLSYEQYF.

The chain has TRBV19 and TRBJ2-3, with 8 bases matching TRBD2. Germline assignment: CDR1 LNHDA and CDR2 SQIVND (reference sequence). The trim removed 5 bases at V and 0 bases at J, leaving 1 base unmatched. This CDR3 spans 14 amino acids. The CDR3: CASSVAGSTDTQYF. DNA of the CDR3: TGTGCCAGTAGTGTAGCGGGAAGCACAGATACGCAGTATTTT. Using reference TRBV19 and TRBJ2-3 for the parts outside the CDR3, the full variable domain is DGGITQSPKYLFRKEGQNVTLSCEQNLNHDAMYWYRQDPGQGLRLIYYSQIVNDFQKGDIAEGYSVSREKKESFPLTVTSAQKNPTAFYLCASSVAGSTDTQYFGPGTRLTVL.

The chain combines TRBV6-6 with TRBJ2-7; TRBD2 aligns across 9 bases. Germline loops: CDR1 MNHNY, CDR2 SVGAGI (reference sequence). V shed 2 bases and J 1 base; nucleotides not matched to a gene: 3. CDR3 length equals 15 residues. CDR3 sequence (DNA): TGTGCCAGCAGTTACAATAGCGGGAGTTCCTACGAGCAGTACTTC. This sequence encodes CASSYNSGSSYEQYF.

The CDR3 DNA reads as TGTGCCAGCAGCCTGGAGCGGAGCACTGAAGCTTTCTTT. It yields the protein CASSLERSTEAFF. The chain is built from TRBV7-8 and TRBJ1-1; D is undetermined. This CDR3 has 13 residues. Looked up from germline, CDR1 is SGHVS and CDR2 is FQNEAQ. Trimming left V 5 bases short and J 4 bases short, with 11 bases between.

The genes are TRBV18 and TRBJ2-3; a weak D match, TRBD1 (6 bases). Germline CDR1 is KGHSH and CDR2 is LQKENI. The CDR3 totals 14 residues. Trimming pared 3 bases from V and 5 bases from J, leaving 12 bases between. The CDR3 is CASSPIYRVDTQYF. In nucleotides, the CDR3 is TGTGCCAGCTCACCCATTTACAGGGTAGATACGCAGTATTTT.

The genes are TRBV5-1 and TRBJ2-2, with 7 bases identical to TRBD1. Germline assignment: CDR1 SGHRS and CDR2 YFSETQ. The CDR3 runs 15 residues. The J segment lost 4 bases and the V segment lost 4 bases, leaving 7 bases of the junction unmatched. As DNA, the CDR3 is TGCGCCAGCAGCCACGACAGGGCTCTCACCGGGGAGCTGTTTTTT. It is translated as CASSHDRALTGELFF. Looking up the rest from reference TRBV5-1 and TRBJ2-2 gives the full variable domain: KAGVTQTPRYLIKTRGQQVTLSCSPISGHRSVSWYQQTPGQGLQFLFEYFSETQRNKGNFPGRFSGRQFSNSRSEMNVSTLELGDSALYLCASSHDRALTGELFFGEGSRLTVL.

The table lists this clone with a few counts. CDR3 in DNA: TGCGCCAGCAGCGCGGGACTAGCGGGAGGGCTCGTCGGCAATGAGCAGTTCTTC. Protein: CASSAGLAGGLVGNEQFF. The V and J genes are TRBV5-1 and TRBJ2-1, with 16 bases identical to TRBD2. The CDR3 contains 18 residues. From germline, CDR1 is SGHRS and CDR2 YFSETQ. J lost 6 bases, V lost 4 bases, and 10 bases had no gene match.

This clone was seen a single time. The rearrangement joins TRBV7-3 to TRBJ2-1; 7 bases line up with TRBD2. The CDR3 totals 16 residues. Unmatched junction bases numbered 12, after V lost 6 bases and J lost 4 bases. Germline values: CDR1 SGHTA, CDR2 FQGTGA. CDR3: CASSLTAGVPYNEQFF. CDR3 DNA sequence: TGTGCCAGCAGTCTAACGGCGGGGGTCCCGTACAATGAGCAGTTCTTC.

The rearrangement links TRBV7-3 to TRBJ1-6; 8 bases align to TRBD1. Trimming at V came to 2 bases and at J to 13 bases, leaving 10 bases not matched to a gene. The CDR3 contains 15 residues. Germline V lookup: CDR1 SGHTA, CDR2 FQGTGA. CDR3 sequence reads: CASSLHPGTGRPLHF. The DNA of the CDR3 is TGTGCCAGCAGCTTACACCCCGGGACAGGCCGTCCCCTCCACTTT.

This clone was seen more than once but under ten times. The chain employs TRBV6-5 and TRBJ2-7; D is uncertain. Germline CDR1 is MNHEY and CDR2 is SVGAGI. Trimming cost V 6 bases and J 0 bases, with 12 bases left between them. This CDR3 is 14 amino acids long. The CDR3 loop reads CASRVALGSYEQYF. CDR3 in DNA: TGTGCCAGCAGAGTAGCATTAGGCTCCTACGAGCAGTACTTC.

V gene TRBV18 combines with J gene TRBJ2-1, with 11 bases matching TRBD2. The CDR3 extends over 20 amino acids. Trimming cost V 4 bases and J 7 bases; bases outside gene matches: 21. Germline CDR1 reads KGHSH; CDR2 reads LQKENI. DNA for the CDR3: TGTGCCAGCTCACACCGTTCTGTTAGCGGGAGGGTGGGGCAAGCGAATGAGCAGTTCTTC. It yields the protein CASSHRSVSGRVGQANEQFF.

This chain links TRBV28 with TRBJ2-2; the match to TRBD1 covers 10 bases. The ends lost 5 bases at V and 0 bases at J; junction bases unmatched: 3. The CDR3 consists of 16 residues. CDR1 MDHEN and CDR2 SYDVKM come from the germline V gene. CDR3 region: CASSGGQGSNTGELFF. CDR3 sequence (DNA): TGTGCCAGCAGTGGGGGACAGGGGTCGAACACCGGGGAGCTGTTTTTT.

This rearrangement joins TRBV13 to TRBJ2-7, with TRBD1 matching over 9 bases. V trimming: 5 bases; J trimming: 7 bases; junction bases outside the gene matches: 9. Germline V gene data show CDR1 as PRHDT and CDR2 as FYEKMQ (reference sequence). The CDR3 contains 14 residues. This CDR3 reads CASSPRDRDFEQYF. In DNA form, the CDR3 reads TGTGCCAGCAGCCCCAGGGACAGGGATTTTGAGCAGTACTTC.

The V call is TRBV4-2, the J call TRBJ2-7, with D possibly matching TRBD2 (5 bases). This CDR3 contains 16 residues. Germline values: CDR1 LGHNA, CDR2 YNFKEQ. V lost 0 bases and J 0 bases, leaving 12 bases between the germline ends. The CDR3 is CASSQEGYGNSYEQYF. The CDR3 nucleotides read TGTGCCAGCAGCCAAGAGGGGTACGGGAACTCCTACGAGCAGTACTTC.

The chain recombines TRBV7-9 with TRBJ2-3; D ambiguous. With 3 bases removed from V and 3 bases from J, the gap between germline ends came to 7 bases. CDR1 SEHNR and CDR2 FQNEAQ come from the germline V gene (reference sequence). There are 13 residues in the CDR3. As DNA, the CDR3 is TGTGCCAGCAGCTTGCAGACTACAGATACGCAGTATTTT. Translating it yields CASSLQTTDTQYF.